A single sample gave rise to the 19 T cell receptor beta chains below, sequenced in a study of T cell repertoires in cytomegalovirus infection. TCRdb independently ran MiXCR on the reads; one entry per CDR3 protein. The sample lists some 700,000 distinct CDR3 sequences, around 35% occurring once. The antigens for these receptors are not known. This sample comprised cultured PBMCs, obtained from culture after CMV antigen stimulation. Receptors originate from a human donor in good health (CMV status not recorded). Some clones in this sample may be carry-over from other donors' samples.

This clonotype was recorded a few times. The rearrangement joins TRBV24-1 to TRBJ2-2; no reliable D call. Trimming cost V 5 bases and J 4 bases, with 4 bases left between them. Germline CDR1 and CDR2: KGHDR and SFDVKD. This CDR3 is built from 12 residues. The CDR3 is CATSGSTGELFF. The DNA for the CDR3 is TGTGCCACCAGTGGGAGCACCGGGGAGCTGTTTTTT.

J is TRBJ2-7 and V is TRBV7-2; D is uncertain. The length of the CDR3 is 13 residues. Trimming shortened V by 4 bases and J by 3 bases, and 10 bases separated the two germline ends. Germline CDR1 SGHTA, CDR2 FQGNSA. CDR3 nucleotide sequence: TGTGCCAGCAGCTCCTCAAGCCTCTACGAGCAGTACTTC. Translation: CASSSSSLYEQYF.

In this sample, this clonotype turned up a few times. An end of the junction does not agree with germline; a read error may underlie this. The chain links TRBV7-9 to TRBJ2-7; the D gene is possibly TRBD2 (5 bases). CDR3 length: 11 residues. Germline V gene lookup returns CDR1 SEHNR and CDR2 FQNEAQ (reference sequence). CDR3 nucleotide sequence: TGTGCCAGCAGCTCGGGAACGGACTTACTGTTC. Translation gives CASSSGTDLLF.

This clonotype was counted between two and nine times. V usage is TRBV7-6 and J usage is TRBJ1-5; D is unclear. CDR3 length: 15 residues. Germline V gene data show CDR1 as SGHVS and CDR2 as FNYEAQ. V gave up 5 bases and J gave up 2 bases, with 13 bases separating them. The CDR3 reads CASSPLPLGNQPQHF. For the CDR3, the DNA is TGTGCCAGCAGCCCTCTCCCCCTTGGCAATCAGCCCCAGCATTTT.

The chain couples TRBV7-2 to TRBJ1-5, with 7 bases matching TRBD1. The length of the CDR3 is 15 residues. V lost 1 base to trimming and J lost 6 bases; unmatched junction nucleotides: 6. The germline V gene encodes CDR1 SGHTA and CDR2 FQGNSA. The CDR3 here is CASSLVTGASQPQHF. The CDR3 bases are TGTGCCAGCAGCTTAGTAACAGGGGCTTCTCAGCCCCAGCATTTT.

The chain carries TRBV20-1 and TRBJ2-7; no firm D call. The germline gives CDR1 DFQATT, CDR2 SNEGSKA (reference sequence). Trimming shortened V by 0 bases and J by 3 bases, and 12 bases separated the two germline ends. The CDR3 is made up of 14 amino acids. CDR3: CSARDGSHDYEQYF. The CDR3 DNA follows: TGCAGTGCTAGAGACGGTTCCCACGACTACGAGCAGTACTTC.

This clonotype came up many times. The chain joins TRBV7-8 to TRBJ1-2, with a weak D call TRBD1 (6 bases). The CDR3 loop spans 14 amino acids. V was trimmed by 0 bases and J by 8 bases, leaving 13 bases between them. Germline values: CDR1 SGHVS, CDR2 FQNEAQ. The CDR3 DNA reads TGTGCCAGCAGCTTAGCGCGGGCAGGGGAGGGCTACACCTTC. Amino acid sequence: CASSLARAGEGYTF.

The chain couples TRBV5-4 to TRBJ2-3, with a tentative D call TRBD2 (5 bases). This CDR3 is 14 amino acids long. The germline gives CDR1 SGHNT, CDR2 YYREEE (reference sequence). V was trimmed by 4 bases and J by 3 bases, leaving 12 bases between them. CDR3 amino acids: CASSDHRDTDTQYF. The CDR3 DNA follows: TGTGCCAGCAGCGACCACCGGGATACAGATACGCAGTATTTT.

The genes are TRBV9 and TRBJ1-1; TRBD1 is a possible D gene (5 bases). Trimming removed 4 bases from V and 7 bases from J, with 17 bases in between. The CDR3 spans 14 residues. Per germline, CDR1 SGDLS and CDR2 YYNGEE. For the CDR3, the DNA is TGTGCCAGCAGCCTTTCCTCGGGGGTAGGTGAAGCTTTCTTT. Amino acid sequence: CASSLSSGVGEAFF.

This clonotype was counted ten times or more. The J gene is TRBJ2-7, the V gene TRBV7-2; 11 nucleotides align to TRBD2. CDR3 length: 15 amino acids. Trimming removed 0 bases from V and 2 bases from J; junction bases left unmatched: 0. CDR1 SGHTA and CDR2 FQGNSA come from the germline V gene. As DNA, the CDR3 is TGTGCCAGCAGCTTAGCTAGCGGGGGGGCCTACGAGCAGTACTTC. As protein: CASSLASGGAYEQYF.

This clonotype was found many times. The rearrangement joins TRBV7-2 to TRBJ1-6, with D unresolved. Trimming shortened V by 5 bases and J by 10 bases, and 18 bases separated the two germline ends. Germline V gene lookup returns CDR1 SGHTA and CDR2 FQGNSA. The CDR3 sequence is 15 residues long. The CDR3 region has the DNA TGTGCCAGCAGCCCTTATGGGGTCCCTGACTCACCCCTCCACTTT. It is translated as CASSPYGVPDSPLHF.

The chain links TRBV7-2 to TRBJ2-7; D not resolved. V shed 1 base and J shed 3 bases, with 10 bases lying between them. This CDR3 region has 14 residues. Per the germline V gene, CDR1 is SGHTA and CDR2 is FQGNSA. CDR3 nucleotide sequence: TGTGCCAGCAGCTTAGATGTGGGAATCTACGAGCAGTACTTC. The encoded protein is CASSLDVGIYEQYF.

The chain recombines TRBV7-9 with TRBJ2-5; 8 bases match TRBD2. Trimming cost V 2 bases and J 5 bases; bases outside gene matches: 10. The germline gives CDR1 SEHNR, CDR2 FQNEAQ (reference sequence). The CDR3 consists of 16 residues. Here the CDR3 DNA reads TGTGCCAGCAGCTTACCTCGAACTAGCGGTCCCGAGACCCAGTACTTC. Its protein is CASSLPRTSGPETQYF.

The chain's CDR3 is CASSSAAQVPGYGYTF. DNA of the CDR3: TGTGCCAGCAGTTCCGCTGCTCAGGTCCCGGGCTATGGCTACACCTTC. The chain links TRBV28 to TRBJ1-2; D uncertain. Trimming stripped 4 bases from V and 4 bases from J, with 19 bases between. Germline V gives CDR1 MDHEN, CDR2 SYDVKM. The CDR3 has 16 residues.

This CDR3 reads CASSSTTSGGPEEQFF. The CDR3 DNA reads as TGCGCCAGCAGCTCGACTACTAGCGGGGGGCCCGAGGAGCAGTTCTTC. The chain recombines TRBV5-1 with TRBJ2-1; 12 positions agree with TRBD2. The V segment lost 3 bases and the J segment 10 bases; nucleotides outside the gene matches: 11. CDR1 is SGHRS and CDR2 is YFSETQ in the germline V gene. The length of the CDR3 is 16 residues.

The J gene is TRBJ2-6, the V gene TRBV23-1; no clear D gene. TRBV23-1 carries the ORF label, with uncertain function. The CDR3 is 16 residues long. Trimming took off 5 bases at V and 0 bases at J, with 11 bases between the two ends. CDR3 sequence: CASSFITYSGANVLTF. In DNA form, the CDR3 reads TGCGCCAGCAGTTTTATTACCTACTCTGGGGCCAACGTCCTGACTTTC.

This clonotype was observed at least ten times. The chain couples TRBV7-2 to TRBJ2-5; 9 bases are shared with TRBD1. Looked up from germline, CDR1 is SGHTA and CDR2 is FQGNSA. J lost 3 bases, V lost 3 bases, and 14 bases had no gene match. There are 18 residues in the CDR3. The CDR3 reads CASSLGLTGGTIEETQYF. The CDR3 DNA reads as TGTGCCAGCAGCTTGGGGCTGACAGGGGGTACTATTGAAGAGACCCAGTACTTC.

This clonotype was seen a handful of times. The chain links TRBV4-3 to TRBJ2-3; D ambiguous. V was cut by 1 base and J by 4 bases, with 9 bases left in between. The germline V gene has CDR1 LGHNA and CDR2 YSLEER. This CDR3 has 14 amino acids. CDR3 region: CASSQGNGPDTQYF. The CDR3, as DNA: TGCGCCAGCAGCCAAGGGAACGGACCAGATACGCAGTATTTT.

Notes on this clonotype: This may stem from a read error, because a much larger clone lies one nucleotide away. The chain has TRBV7-8 and TRBJ2-2, with 8 bases aligning to TRBD2. CDR3 size: 18 residues. Germline V lookup: CDR1 SGHVS, CDR2 FQNEAQ. In nucleotides, the CDR3 is TGTGCCAGCAGAAAAGGGGGTAGCGGGGCGTCGAGAACCGGGGAGCTGATTTTT. It specifies CASRKGGSGASRTGELIF.